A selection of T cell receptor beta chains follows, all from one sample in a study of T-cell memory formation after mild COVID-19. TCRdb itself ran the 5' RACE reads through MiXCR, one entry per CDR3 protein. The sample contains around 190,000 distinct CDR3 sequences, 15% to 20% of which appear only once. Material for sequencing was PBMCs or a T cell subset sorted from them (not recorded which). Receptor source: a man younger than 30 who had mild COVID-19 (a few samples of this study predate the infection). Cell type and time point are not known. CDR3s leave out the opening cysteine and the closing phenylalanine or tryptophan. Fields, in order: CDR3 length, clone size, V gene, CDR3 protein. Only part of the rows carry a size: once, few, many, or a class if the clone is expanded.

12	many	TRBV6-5	ASSYSGRGETQY
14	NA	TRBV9	ASSVAPSDFAYEQY
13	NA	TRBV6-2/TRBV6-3	ASSYSTETLEKLF
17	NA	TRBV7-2	ASSLVGASGGRGADTQY
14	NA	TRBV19	ASSIGHGGLNQPQH
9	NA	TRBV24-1	ATSDGYEQY
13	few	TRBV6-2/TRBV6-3	ASSFPTGYTGELF
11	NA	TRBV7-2	ASNIQGTGELF
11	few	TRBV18	ASSPGEENTIY
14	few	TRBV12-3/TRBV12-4	ASSRGLAGVQGVEF
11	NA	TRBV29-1	SVGDRKNTEAF
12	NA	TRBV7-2	ASSFGATNEKLF
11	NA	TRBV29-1	SVRQGRDTEAF
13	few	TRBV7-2	ASSLVAAQNTEAF
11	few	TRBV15	ATSWTRNTEAF
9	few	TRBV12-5	ASARGYGYT
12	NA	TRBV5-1	ASSTGTGTDTQY